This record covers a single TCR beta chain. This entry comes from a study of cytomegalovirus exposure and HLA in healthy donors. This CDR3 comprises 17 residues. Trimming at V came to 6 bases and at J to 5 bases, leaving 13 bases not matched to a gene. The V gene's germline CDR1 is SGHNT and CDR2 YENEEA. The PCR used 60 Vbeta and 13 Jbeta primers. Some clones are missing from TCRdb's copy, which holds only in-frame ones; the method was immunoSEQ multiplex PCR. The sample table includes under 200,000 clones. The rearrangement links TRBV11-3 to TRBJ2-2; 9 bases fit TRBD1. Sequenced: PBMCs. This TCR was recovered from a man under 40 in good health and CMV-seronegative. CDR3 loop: CASRRTYRGRDTGELFF. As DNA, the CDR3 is TGTGCCAGCAGACGCACTTACAGGGGGCGGGATACCGGGGAGCTGTTTTTT.